One and the same sample provided the 21 T cell receptor beta chains below, sequenced in a study of OX40 agonist ivuxolimab in advanced cancers. Libraries were prepared by immunoSEQ multiplex PCR; TCRdb keeps only in-frame clonotypes and omits some of them. The sample holds roughly 97,000 clones, 80% to 90% seen once. The sequenced sample was CD4+ or CD8+ T cells sorted from blood, obtained in a trial of the OX40 agonist ivuxolimab. Source of these receptors: an adult with an advanced solid tumor such as melanoma, head and neck, liver or kidney cancer.

J is TRBJ1-5 and V is TRBV6-6; D not resolved. Trimming removed 6 bases at V and 3 bases at J, with 12 bases between. The CDR3 spans 14 residues. Looked up from germline, CDR1 is MNHNY and CDR2 is SVGAGI (reference sequence). CDR3 in DNA: TGTGCCAGCAGACACGGACGGAACAATCAGCCCCAGCATTTT. Encoded protein: CASRHGRNNQPQHF.

CDR3 in DNA: TGTGCCAGCAGCAAGAGGGACAGGGGGGACAATCAGCCCCAGCATTTT. Translation: CASSKRDRGDNQPQHF. This chain connects TRBV21-1 to TRBJ1-5; the D segment call TRBD1 is taken from the table without a DNA check. TRBV21-1 is designated a pseudogene. This CDR3 region has 16 residues.

The chain combines TRBV5-1 with TRBJ1-2; 8 bases line up with TRBD1. The CDR3 runs to 15 residues. Per germline, CDR1 SGHRS and CDR2 YFSETQ. The ends lost 0 bases at V and 4 bases at J; junction bases unmatched: 5. CDR3 residues: CASSLALDRVYGYTF. The CDR3 region has the DNA TGCGCCAGCAGCTTGGCCCTGGACAGGGTCTATGGCTACACCTTC.

This clone has just a few counts. The J gene is TRBJ1-1, the V gene TRBV5-1; D unclear. Germline V gene data show CDR1 as SGHRS and CDR2 as YFSETQ. The CDR3 has 12 amino acids. Trimming stripped 4 bases from V and 6 bases from J, with 10 bases between. CDR3 residues: CASSPSGSEAFF. The CDR3, as DNA: TGCGCCAGCAGCCCCTCGGGGTCTGAAGCTTTCTTT. The full variable domain, rest sourced from reference TRBV5-1 and TRBJ1-1, is KAGVTQTPRYLIKTRGQQVTLSCSPISGHRSVSWYQQTPGQGLQFLFEYFSETQRNKGNFPGRFSGRQFSNSRSEMNVSTLELGDSALYLCASSPSGSEAFFGQGTRLTVV.

This clone occurred a few times. The chain combines TRBV10-1 with TRBJ1-5, with D perhaps TRBD1 (5 bases). Trimming took 5 bases from V and 4 from J, leaving 9 bases between them. Per the germline V gene, CDR1 is WNHNN and CDR2 is SYGVQD (reference sequence). The CDR3 is made up of 13 amino acids. The chain's CDR3 is CASSSGHNQPQHF. As DNA, the CDR3 is TGCGCCAGCAGTTCAGGACATAATCAGCCCCAGCATTTT.

The V call is TRBV7-2, the J call TRBJ1-2, with unresolved D. Germline V CDR1 and CDR2: SGHTA, FQGNSA. The CDR3 covers 14 residues. Trimming pared 3 bases from V and 8 bases from J, leaving 16 bases between. The CDR3 sequence is CASSFVYYQEGYTF. CDR3 nucleotides: TGTGCCAGCAGCTTTGTCTACTATCAAGAAGGCTACACCTTC.

V usage is TRBV12-5 and J usage is TRBJ1-2; 8 bases are a match to TRBD1. V lost 7 bases, J lost 1 base, and 14 bases stayed unmatched. CDR1 LGHNT and CDR2 FRNRAP come from the germline V gene. The CDR3 length is 17 residues. The CDR3 reads CASVFGDRQGINYGYTF. In nucleotides, the CDR3 is TGTGCTAGTGTCTTCGGGGACAGGCAAGGGATTAACTATGGCTACACCTTC.

The rearrangement links TRBV5-6 to TRBJ1-6; no definite D call. This CDR3 is built from 17 residues. Trimming shortened V by 4 bases and J by 0 bases, and 14 bases separated the two germline ends. Per germline, CDR1 SGHDT and CDR2 YYEEEE. The CDR3: CASSPLQARSYNSPLHF. The CDR3 DNA is TGTGCCAGCAGCCCCCTTCAGGCTCGCTCCTATAATTCACCCCTCCACTTT.

The chain is built from TRBV29-1 and TRBJ2-7; D unclear. This CDR3 has 12 amino acids. Trimming left V 6 bases short and J 4 bases short, with 13 bases between. From germline, CDR1 is SQVTM and CDR2 ANQGSEA. CDR3 DNA: TGCAGCGTCAGAGAGTCTCGGTACGAGCAGTACTTC. It translates to CSVRESRYEQYF.

The chain joins TRBV30 to TRBJ1-6, with 11 bases aligning to TRBD1. The CDR3 contains 15 residues. J gave up 7 bases and V 3 bases, and 5 bases lay outside the gene matches. Germline CDR1 GTSNPN, CDR2 SVGIG (reference sequence). The CDR3 spells CAWSLGQGANSPLHF. The CDR3 DNA is TGTGCCTGGAGCCTAGGACAGGGGGCCAATTCACCCCTCCACTTT.

The chain recombines TRBV6-6 with TRBJ1-2; possible D gene TRBD1, 5 bases. There are 14 residues in the CDR3. V shed 0 bases and J shed 6 bases, with 11 bases lying between them. Germline V CDR1 and CDR2: MNHNY, SVGAGI (reference sequence). CDR3 coding DNA: TGTGCCAGCAGTTACTCGCCCACGGGGGATGGCTACACCTTC. Translation gives CASSYSPTGDGYTF.

In its sample, this clone was seen many times. The chain joins TRBV5-1 to TRBJ2-7; D not certain. The CDR3 length is 12 residues. CDR1 SGHRS and CDR2 YFSETQ come from the germline V gene. Trimming took 1 base from V and 5 from J, leaving 7 bases between them. The DNA for the CDR3 is TGCGCCAGCAGCTTGTCTGGTAACGAGCAGTACTTC. Amino acids: CASSLSGNEQYF.

V is TRBV11-2 and J is TRBJ2-5; D unclear. Trimming pared 5 bases from V and 2 bases from J, leaving 12 bases between. The CDR3 extends over 14 amino acids. CDR1 SGHAT and CDR2 FQNNGV come from the germline V gene. CDR3 in DNA: TGTGCCAGCAGCCCCCTCCTCCCACAAGAGACCCAGTACTTC. Protein sequence: CASSPLLPQETQYF. Based on the CDR3 plus reference TRBV11-2 and TRBJ2-5, the full variable domain is EAGVAQSPRYKIIEKRQSVAFWCNPISGHATLYWYQQILGQGPKLLIQFQNNGVVDDSQLPKDRFSAERLKGVDSTLKIQPAKLEDSAVYLCASSPLLPQETQYFGPGTRLLVL.

The J gene is TRBJ2-3, the V gene TRBV9; D is ambiguous. Germline V CDR1 and CDR2: SGDLS, YYNGEE. This CDR3 has 14 residues. V was shortened by 1 base and J by 3 bases, with 9 bases between the two germline ends. The CDR3 DNA reads TGTGCCAGCAGCGTATGGCCCGAAACAGATACGCAGTATTTT. As protein: CASSVWPETDTQYF.

About this clone: Other DNA sequences of this sample code for an identical CDR3. V is TRBV19 and J is TRBJ1-1, with a tentative D call TRBD1 (5 bases). V was trimmed by 3 bases and J by 1 base, leaving 9 bases between them. The CDR3 extends over 14 amino acids. Germline V CDR1 and CDR2: LNHDA, SQIVND (reference sequence). In nucleotides, the CDR3 is TGTGCCAGTAGTATCGGGGGTGGGAACACTGAAGCTTTCTTT. Protein: CASSIGGGNTEAFF.

The genes are TRBV19 and TRBJ1-5; D is undetermined. The CDR3 contains 14 residues. Germline loops: CDR1 LNHDA, CDR2 SQIVND (reference sequence). With 5 bases removed from V and 2 bases from J, the gap between germline ends came to 10 bases. The chain's CDR3 is CASSPEHGNQPQHF. The CDR3 nucleotides read TGTGCCAGTAGTCCCGAGCATGGCAATCAGCCCCAGCATTTT.

CDR3 in DNA: TGTGCCAGCAGCCTCACCTTACCGGGTTTGAACACCGGGGAGCTGTTTTTT. It encodes CASSLTLPGLNTGELFF. This chain uses TRBV11-3 with TRBJ2-2; D remains ambiguous. The CDR3 has 17 residues. V was cut by 5 bases and J by 1 base, with 17 bases left in between. From germline, CDR1 is SGHNT and CDR2 YENEEA.

Note on this clone: The junction shows a germline mismatch at one end, possibly a read error. J is TRBJ1-2 and V is TRBV19; possible D gene TRBD1, 6 bases. Germline-derived CDR1 and CDR2 are LNHDA and SQIVND (reference sequence). This CDR3 has 11 residues. This CDR3 is CASSMNGGRRF. CDR3 DNA: TGTGCCAGTAGTATGAACGGGGGCCGGCGCTTC.

The CDR3 loop is CASGLSGLNEQFF. CDR3 bases: TGTGCTAGTGGTTTGTCGGGACTCAATGAGCAGTTCTTC. The chain has TRBV12-5 and TRBJ2-1; TRBD2 is a possible D gene (6 bases). From germline, CDR1 is LGHNT and CDR2 FRNRAP. Deletions cut 2 bases from V and 6 bases from J, with 8 bases between. There are 13 residues in the CDR3. Using reference TRBV12-5 and TRBJ2-1 for the parts outside the CDR3, the full variable domain is DARVTQTPRHKVTEMGQEVTMRCQPILGHNTVFWYRQTMMQGLELLAYFRNRAPLDDSGMPKDRFSAEMPDATLATLKIQPSEPRDSAVYFCASGLSGLNEQFFGPGTRLTVL.

The chain links TRBV11-2 to TRBJ1-1; D not resolved. V was shortened by 3 bases and J by 2 bases, with 7 bases between the two germline ends. There are 13 residues in the CDR3. Germline V CDR1 and CDR2: SGHAT, FQNNGV. CDR3 region: CASSFPANTEAFF. The CDR3 DNA reads as TGTGCCAGCAGCTTCCCAGCTAACACTGAAGCTTTCTTT.

The CDR3 loop reads CASSQHREETQYF. The CDR3 nucleotides read TGTGCCAGCAGCCAACACAGGGAAGAGACCCAGTACTTC. V usage is TRBV7-3 and J usage is TRBJ2-5, with D possibly TRBD1 on 6 matching bases. Trimming pared 5 bases from V and 3 bases from J, leaving 10 bases between. Germline CDR1 reads SGHTA; CDR2 reads FQGTGA. The CDR3 extends over 13 amino acids. Variable domain in full (rest from reference TRBV7-3 and TRBJ2-5): GAGVSQTPSNKVTEKGKYVELRCDPISGHTALYWYRQSLGQGPEFLIYFQGTGAADDSGLPNDRFFAVRPEGSVSTLKIQRTERGDSAVYLCASSQHREETQYFGPGTRLLVL.